The clone carrying this T cell receptor beta chain came up a few times. Antigen unknown. This sample is part of a study of T cell responses to AZD1222 COVID-19 vaccine. Study findings and constraints: After the peak T cell response, and only then, were repertoires sampled. Across spike, vaccine-associated CD4 TCRs were found, dominant at 160-218 and 743-854. With two AZD1222 doses given, Spike-specific TCR breadth and depth both rose.

From germline, CDR1 is SGHNT and CDR2 YYREEE (reference sequence). V dropped 4 bases and J dropped 0; count of bases not matched to a gene: 4. The CDR3 runs 15 residues. Sequencing used immunoSEQ multiplex PCR; TCRdb keeps in-frame clones, though not all of them. This sample carries around 80,000 clones, roughly 80% of them seen once, and the ten largest clones take about 1.3%. The V and J genes are TRBV5-4 and TRBJ2-7; 10 positions match TRBD1. The sequence came from an adult who received the AZD1222 COVID-19 vaccine. The starting material was peripheral blood, obtained 28 days after the second AZD1222 dose. CDR3 bases: TGTGCCAGCAGCACGGACAGGGGGTTCTCCTACGAGCAGTACTTC. It yields the protein CASSTDRGFSYEQYF. Full variable domain (rest looked up from reference TRBV5-4 and TRBJ2-7): ETGVTQSPTHLIKTRGQQVTLRCSSQSGHNTVSWYQQALGQGPQFIFQYYREEENGRGNFPPRFSGLQFPNYSSELNVNALELDDSALYLCASSTDRGFSYEQYFGPGTRLTVT.